This T cell receptor beta chain was identified during a study of blood T cell repertoires in COVID-19. Study-level background: The origin of the acute and convalescent COVID-19 samples was the United States, Italy and Spain. T cells, B-cell-depleted T cells, or PBMCs supplied cDNA or gDNA.

The CDR3 has 18 residues. V shed 5 bases and J 4 bases; nucleotides not matched to a gene: 17. The V gene's germline CDR1 is LNHDA and CDR2 SQIVND (reference sequence). Per the original methods: Nucleated cell number was recorded as an estimate derived from reference gene primer amplification. Generated by immunoSEQ multiplex PCR, the TCRdb table keeps only in-frame clones and is missing some. The V and J calls and clone size were taken over from that table, and D and trimming were inferred from the DNA. The sample has about 55,000 clones, over 75% seen once. The chain uses TRBV19 and TRBJ2-1; TRBD2 aligns across 7 bases. This TCR was sampled from a human donor with active COVID-19. The donor label of this sample is uncertain. Material: peripheral blood. This CDR3 is CASSAPGLGLAVYNEQFF. The CDR3 nucleotides read TGTGCCAGTAGTGCCCCAGGGTTAGGGCTAGCGGTATACAATGAGCAGTTCTTC.